This entry concerns a single T cell receptor (beta chain). The CDR3 has 15 residues. With 2 bases removed from V and 0 bases from J, the gap between germline ends came to 10 bases. CDR1 is SGHDN, CDR2 FVKESK, per germline. TCRdb ran MiXCR on the RT-PCR reads and lists one entry per CDR3 protein. The sample shows about 39,000 distinct CDR3 sequences, under 35% of them seen only once. The sample belongs to a study of patients and donors after allogeneic stem cell transplantation. The sequencing input was blood, either unsorted or a sorted T cell fraction (not recorded which). The chain recombines TRBV14 with TRBJ1-1; D is ambiguous. This TCR came from a human donor who was either an allogeneic HSCT recipient or a stem cell or donor lymphocyte infusion donor (not recorded which). It is not recorded whose cells these are; they may come from a transplant donor. CDR3 DNA sequence: TGTGCCAGCAGCCAACGACTCGGTATGAACACTGAAGCTTTCTTT. It is translated as CASSQRLGMNTEAFF.